A single sample is the source of the 2 T cell receptor beta chains below, sequenced in a study of blood T cell repertoires in COVID-19. Repertoires were generated with immunoSEQ multiplex PCR, while TCRdb's copy carries only in-frame clones and drops some. The table includes around 130,000 clones, roughly 85% detected once. Sequences were obtained from peripheral blood. These receptors originate from a human donor in a cohort sampled during active COVID-19.

This chain connects TRBV6-2 or TRBV6-3 to TRBJ2-1, with 11 positions matching TRBD2. From germline, CDR1 is MNHEY and CDR2 SVGEGT. V gave up 2 bases and J gave up 3 bases; unmatched junction bases: 6. This CDR3 contains 17 residues. CDR3 sequence reads: CASSYNVTSGNYNEQFF. The CDR3 nucleotides read TGTGCCAGCAGTTACAACGTGACTAGCGGGAACTACAATGAGCAGTTCTTC.

This rearrangement joins TRBV7-2 to TRBJ2-6; weak D call: TRBD2 (6 bases). Germline V gives CDR1 SGHTA, CDR2 FQGNSA. V lost 5 bases and J lost 4, with 12 bases in between. The CDR3 length is 15 residues. CDR3 amino acids: CASSPRRGGANVLTF. Written as DNA, the CDR3 is TGTGCCAGCAGCCCGAGGCGGGGAGGGGCCAACGTCCTGACTTTC.